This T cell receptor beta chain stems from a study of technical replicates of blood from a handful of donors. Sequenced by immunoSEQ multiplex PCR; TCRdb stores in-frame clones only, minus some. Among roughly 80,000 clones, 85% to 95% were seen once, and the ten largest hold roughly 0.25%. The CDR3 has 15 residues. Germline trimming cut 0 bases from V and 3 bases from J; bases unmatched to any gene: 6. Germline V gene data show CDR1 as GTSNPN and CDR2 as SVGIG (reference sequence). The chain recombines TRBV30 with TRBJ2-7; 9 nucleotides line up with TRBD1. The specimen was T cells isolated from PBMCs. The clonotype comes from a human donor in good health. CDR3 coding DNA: TGTGCCTGGAGTGTACTTGGGACAGGGAGCTACGAGCAGTACTTC. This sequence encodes CAWSVLGTGSYEQYF.